Each of the 10 T cell receptor beta chains below was sequenced from the same sample in a study of blood T cell repertoires in COVID-19. Measured with immunoSEQ multiplex PCR; TCRdb has only the in-frame clones, and not every one. This table has about 360,000 clones, about 87% appearing once. The sample was peripheral blood. These receptors originate from a human donor in a cohort sampled during active COVID-19.

The CDR3 reads CAWSVSWAGRYGYTF. CDR3 nucleotides: TGTGCCTGGAGTGTATCATGGGCAGGGAGGTATGGCTACACCTTC. The chain joins TRBV30 to TRBJ1-2; the D gene is possibly TRBD1 (5 bases). Germline CDR1 reads GTSNPN; CDR2 reads SVGIG (reference sequence). This CDR3 has 15 amino acids. Trimming took off 0 bases at V and 5 bases at J, with 16 bases between the two ends.

The CDR3 DNA reads TGTGCCAGCAGCTTAGGGATAGCGGGGGCCGCATACGAGCAGTACTTC. It is translated as CASSLGIAGAAYEQYF. V gene TRBV7-6 combines with J gene TRBJ2-7; TRBD2 matches at 9 bases. CDR1 is SGHVS and CDR2 is FNYEAQ in the germline V gene. The CDR3 is made up of 16 amino acids. After removal of 1 base from V and 4 bases from J, the junction contained 8 bases not matched to a gene.

This chain joins TRBV11-1 and TRBJ2-1, with a possible D match to TRBD1 (6 bases). This CDR3 contains 15 residues. With 4 bases removed from V and 7 bases from J, the gap between germline ends came to 17 bases. The germline gives CDR1 SGHAT, CDR2 FQDESV (reference sequence). CDR3 sequence: CASSSYSSRGNEQFF. CDR3 nucleotides: TGTGCCAGCAGCTCCTATTCTTCCAGGGGTAATGAGCAGTTCTTC.

Only a few counts were recorded for this clone. This sequence joins TRBV9 and TRBJ2-1; a weak D match, TRBD2 (5 bases). V lost 3 bases, J lost 0 bases, and 10 bases lay in between. The CDR3 totals 15 residues. Germline CDR1 and CDR2: SGDLS and YYNGEE. The CDR3 DNA reads as TGTGCCAGCAGCGCAGTAGACTACTCCTACAATGAGCAGTTCTTC. It translates to CASSAVDYSYNEQFF.

The J gene is TRBJ2-5, the V gene TRBV7-6; D gene ambiguous. Trimming cost V 3 bases and J 0 bases, with 5 bases left between them. This CDR3 region has 13 residues. Germline CDR1 is SGHVS and CDR2 is FNYEAQ. CDR3: CASSFQYQETQYF. The CDR3 region has the DNA TGTGCCAGCAGCTTTCAGTACCAAGAGACCCAGTACTTC.

The chain joins TRBV6-2 or TRBV6-3 to TRBJ2-3; the match to TRBD2 covers 7 bases. Germline V gives CDR1 MNHEY, CDR2 SVGEGT. With 6 bases clipped from V and 8 bases from J, the junction kept 17 bases outside the gene matches. The CDR3 runs to 16 residues. As DNA, the CDR3 is TGTGCCAGCAGCCCCGGTGGAGCGCCCCCGGGGGGTACGCAGTATTTT. Its protein product is CASSPGGAPPGGTQYF.

By proportion, this clone is medium-sized. The chain combines TRBV18 with TRBJ2-5, with D perhaps TRBD1 (5 bases). This CDR3 region has 14 residues. Germline V gene lookup returns CDR1 KGHSH and CDR2 LQKENI. V lost 4 bases, J lost 2 bases, and 11 bases lay in between. The CDR3 sequence is CASSRQGGQETQYF. The CDR3 nucleotides are TGTGCCAGCTCACGGCAGGGTGGGCAAGAGACCCAGTACTTC.

This sequence joins TRBV7-2 and TRBJ2-7; 10 bases are a match to TRBD1. The CDR3 length is 14 residues. Germline V gene sequence: CDR1 SGHTA, CDR2 FQGNSA. Trimming took 5 bases from V and 7 from J; bases not matched to a gene: 8. This CDR3 is CASSGQGESGEQYF. CDR3 bases: TGTGCCAGCAGCGGACAGGGGGAGTCGGGAGAGCAGTACTTC.

The CDR3 DNA sequence: TGTGCCAGCTCACGAGACAGGGGGACCTACGAGCAGTACTTC. As protein: CASSRDRGTYEQYF. The V call is TRBV18, the J call TRBJ2-7, with TRBD1 matching 9 bases. This CDR3 contains 14 residues. The V gene end was trimmed by 4 bases and the J gene end by 2 bases; junction bases not matched to a gene: 3. From germline, CDR1 is KGHSH and CDR2 LQKENI.

The chain uses TRBV24-1 and TRBJ2-1; TRBD2 might be the D (7 bases). Germline CDR1 reads KGHDR; CDR2 reads SFDVKD. V was shortened by 12 bases and J by 9 bases, with 14 bases between the two germline ends. The CDR3 is 11 residues long. In DNA form, the CDR3 reads TGTGCCGCCGGGGAGGGGGGTGAGCAGTTCTTC. Amino acid sequence: CAAGEGGEQFF.